This T cell receptor (beta chain) stems from a study of blood T cell repertoires in COVID-19. Background on the study: Sources were T cells, B-cell-depleted T cells, or PBMCs; the material itself was cDNA or gDNA.

Participants were aged 18 to 89 years from approximately 24 US areas. Categorization into cohorts depended on clinical history that participants reported. The CDR3 extends over 13 amino acids. Trimming took 4 bases from V and 7 from J, leaving 13 bases between them. Germline V gene lookup returns CDR1 LGHDT and CDR2 YNNKEL (reference sequence). Only in-frame clones appear in the TCRdb table, and some are missing; sequencing was by immunoSEQ multiplex PCR. Counted here are 150,000 or so clones, approximately 80% occurring once; the ten biggest clones make up more than 4.5%. This sequence was found in a man in his sixties or seventies who had been exposed to COVID-19. The V and J genes are TRBV3-1 (or the pseudogene TRBV3-2) and TRBJ1-1; no clear D gene. The source material was PBMCs or T cells enriched from blood (not recorded which). CDR3 DNA: TGTGCCAGCAGCCTCCACGAGGAGGGTGAAGCTTTCTTT. This codes for CASSLHEEGEAFF.